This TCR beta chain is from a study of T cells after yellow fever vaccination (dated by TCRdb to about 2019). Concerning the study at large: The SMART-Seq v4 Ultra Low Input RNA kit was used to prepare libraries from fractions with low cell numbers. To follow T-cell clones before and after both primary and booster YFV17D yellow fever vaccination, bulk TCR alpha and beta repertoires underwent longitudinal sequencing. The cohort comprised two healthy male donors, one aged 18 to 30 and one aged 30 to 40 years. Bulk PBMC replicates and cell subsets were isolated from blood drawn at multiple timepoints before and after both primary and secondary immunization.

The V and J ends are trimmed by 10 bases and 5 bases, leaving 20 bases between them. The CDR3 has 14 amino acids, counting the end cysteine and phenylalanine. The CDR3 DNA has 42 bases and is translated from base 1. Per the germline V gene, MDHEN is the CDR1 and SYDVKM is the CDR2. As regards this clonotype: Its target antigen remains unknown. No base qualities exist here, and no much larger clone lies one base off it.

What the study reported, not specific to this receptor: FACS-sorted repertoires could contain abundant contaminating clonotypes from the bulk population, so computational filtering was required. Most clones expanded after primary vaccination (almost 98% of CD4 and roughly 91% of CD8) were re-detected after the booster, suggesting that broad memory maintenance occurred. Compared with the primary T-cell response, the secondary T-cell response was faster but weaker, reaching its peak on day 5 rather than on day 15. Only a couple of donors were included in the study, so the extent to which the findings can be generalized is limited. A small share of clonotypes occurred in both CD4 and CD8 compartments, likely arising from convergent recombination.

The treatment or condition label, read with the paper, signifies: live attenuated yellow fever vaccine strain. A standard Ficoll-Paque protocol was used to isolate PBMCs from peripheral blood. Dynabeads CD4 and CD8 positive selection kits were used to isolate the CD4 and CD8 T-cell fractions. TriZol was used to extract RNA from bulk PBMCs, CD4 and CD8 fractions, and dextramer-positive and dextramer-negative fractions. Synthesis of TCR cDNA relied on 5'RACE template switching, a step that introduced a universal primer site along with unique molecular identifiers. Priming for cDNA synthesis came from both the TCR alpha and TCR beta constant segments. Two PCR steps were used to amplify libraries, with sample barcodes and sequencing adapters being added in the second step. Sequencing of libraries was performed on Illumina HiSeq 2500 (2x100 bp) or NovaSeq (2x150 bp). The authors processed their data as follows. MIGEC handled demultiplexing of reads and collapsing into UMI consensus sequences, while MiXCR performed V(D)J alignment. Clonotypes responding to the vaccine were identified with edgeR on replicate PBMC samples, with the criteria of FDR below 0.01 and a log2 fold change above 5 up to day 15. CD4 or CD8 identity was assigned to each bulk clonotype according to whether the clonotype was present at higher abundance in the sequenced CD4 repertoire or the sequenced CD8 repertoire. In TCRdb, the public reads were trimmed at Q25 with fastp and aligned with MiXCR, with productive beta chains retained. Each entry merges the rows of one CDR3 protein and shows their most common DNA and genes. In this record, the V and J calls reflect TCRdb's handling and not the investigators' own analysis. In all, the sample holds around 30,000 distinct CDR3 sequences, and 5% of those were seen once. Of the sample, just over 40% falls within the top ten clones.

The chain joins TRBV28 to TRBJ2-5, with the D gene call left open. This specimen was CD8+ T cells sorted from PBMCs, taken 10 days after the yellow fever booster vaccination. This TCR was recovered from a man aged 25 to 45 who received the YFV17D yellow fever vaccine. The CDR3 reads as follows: CAISPAHLCETQYF. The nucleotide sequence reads TGTGCCATCAGCCCTGCGCACCTCTGCGAGACCCAGTACTTC. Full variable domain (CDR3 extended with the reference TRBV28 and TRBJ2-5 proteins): DVKVTQSSRYLVKRTGEKVFLECVQDMDHENMFWYRQDPGLGLRLIYFSYDVKMKEKGDIPEGYSVSREKKERFSLILESASTNQTSMYLCAISPAHLCETQYFGPGTRLLVL.